This TCR beta chain stems from a study of T cells in Graves' hyperthyroidism and ophthalmopathy. Amplified regions were TCR beta CDR3 sequences from RNA transcripts. The TCR CDR3 first-round RT-PCR relied on the HTBI primer set. TCRdb re-derived calls from the multiplex PCR reads in MiXCR, one entry per CDR3 protein. Among some 350,000 distinct CDR3 sequences, about 18% were seen once, and the ten largest hold about 3.7%. The CDR3 length is 13 residues. Germline values: CDR1 SGHDT, CDR2 YYEEEE. V shed 5 bases, J shed 5 bases, and the junction held 6 bases outside the gene matches. Many counts were recorded for this clonotype.

This sequence was found in a woman younger than 35 with Graves' hyperthyroidism. Sequencing used blood. The gene calls are TRBV5-6 and TRBJ2-5; 7 bases fit TRBD1. The CDR3: CASRPGTVETQYF. The CDR3, as DNA: TGTGCCAGCAGACCCGGGACAGTTGAGACCCAGTACTTC.